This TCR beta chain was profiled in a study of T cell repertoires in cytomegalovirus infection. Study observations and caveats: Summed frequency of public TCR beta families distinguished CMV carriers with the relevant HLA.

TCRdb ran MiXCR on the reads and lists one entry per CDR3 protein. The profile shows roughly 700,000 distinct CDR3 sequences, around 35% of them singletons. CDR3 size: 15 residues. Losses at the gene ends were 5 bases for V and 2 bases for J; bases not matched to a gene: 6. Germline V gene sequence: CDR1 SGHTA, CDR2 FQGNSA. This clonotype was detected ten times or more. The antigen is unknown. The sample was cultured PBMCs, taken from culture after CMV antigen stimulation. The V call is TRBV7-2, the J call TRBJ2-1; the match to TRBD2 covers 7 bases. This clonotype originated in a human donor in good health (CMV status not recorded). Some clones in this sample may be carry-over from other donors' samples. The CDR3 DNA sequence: TGTGCCAGCAGCGTAAGCGGGACCCCCTACAATGAGCAGTTCTTC. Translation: CASSVSGTPYNEQFF.